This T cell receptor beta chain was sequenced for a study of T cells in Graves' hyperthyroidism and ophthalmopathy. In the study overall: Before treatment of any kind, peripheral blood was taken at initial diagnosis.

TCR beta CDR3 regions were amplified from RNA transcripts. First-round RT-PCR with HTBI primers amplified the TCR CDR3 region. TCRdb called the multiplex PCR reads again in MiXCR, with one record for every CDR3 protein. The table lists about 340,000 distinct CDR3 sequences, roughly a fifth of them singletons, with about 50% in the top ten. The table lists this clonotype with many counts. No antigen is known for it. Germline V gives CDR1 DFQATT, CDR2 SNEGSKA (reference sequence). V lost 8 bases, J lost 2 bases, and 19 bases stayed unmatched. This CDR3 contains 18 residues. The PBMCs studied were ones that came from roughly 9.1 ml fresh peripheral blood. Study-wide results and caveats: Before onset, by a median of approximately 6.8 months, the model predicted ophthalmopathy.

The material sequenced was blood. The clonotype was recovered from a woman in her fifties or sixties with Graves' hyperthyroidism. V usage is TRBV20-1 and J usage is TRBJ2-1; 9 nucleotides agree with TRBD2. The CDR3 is CSFLVRFGRGGTYNEQFF. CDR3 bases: TGCAGTTTCCTAGTGAGGTTCGGGCGGGGGGGCACCTACAATGAGCAGTTCTTC.